The 24 T cell receptor beta chains in this list originate from one sample, sequenced in a study of graft-versus-host responses after intestinal transplantation. Clones were read by immunoSEQ multiplex PCR, and TCRdb kept only the in-frame ones, dropping some. The sample carries 90,000 to 130,000 clones, 85% to 95% recorded once. Their recognized antigens are unknown. The input for sequencing was unstimulated CD8+ T cells sorted from spleen or lymph node cells, taken before intestinal transplant. These receptors were obtained from a human donor who received an intestinal transplant.

This clone occurred once. The chain joins TRBV18 to TRBJ2-1, with 9 nucleotides matching TRBD1. V lost 3 bases and J lost 8; bases outside the gene matches: 8. CDR3 length: 15 amino acids. Looked up from germline, CDR1 is KGHSH and CDR2 is LQKENI. The CDR3 loop is CASSPKDRGGDEQFF. CDR3 nucleotides: TGTGCCAGCTCACCCAAGGACAGGGGAGGGGATGAGCAGTTCTTC. Full variable domain (remainder filled in from reference TRBV18 and TRBJ2-1): NAGVMQNPRHLVRRRGQEARLRCSPMKGHSHVYWYRQLPEEGLKFMVYLQKENIIDESGMPKERFSAEFPKEGPSILRIQQVVRGDSAAYFCASSPKDRGGDEQFFGPGTRLTVL.

The chain combines TRBV2 with TRBJ1-2, with D unresolved. There are 14 residues in the CDR3. The germline V gene encodes CDR1 SNHLY and CDR2 FYNNEI. The germline V and J ends were trimmed by 6 bases and 5 bases, with 16 bases remaining between them. The CDR3 bases are TGTGCCAGCAGGGGAAGCGAAGGGAAGTATGGCTACACCTTC. As protein: CASRGSEGKYGYTF.

This CDR3 is CASSERSSYNEQFF. The CDR3 DNA is TGTGCCAGCAGTGAACGTTCGTCTTACAATGAGCAGTTCTTC. The chain links TRBV6-1 to TRBJ2-1; D is unclear. CDR1 is MNHNS and CDR2 is SASEGT in the germline V gene. V lost 2 bases to trimming and J lost 4 bases, with 9 bases between them. This CDR3 spans 14 amino acids.

CDR3 residues: CASSPNERHSYEQYF. In nucleotides, the CDR3 is TGTGCCAGCAGCCCCAATGAGCGGCACTCCTACGAGCAGTACTTC. The chain links TRBV7-9 to TRBJ2-7; D is possibly TRBD2 (5 bases). Germline loops: CDR1 SEHNR, CDR2 FQNEAQ (reference sequence). V lost 5 bases and J lost 0, with 14 bases in between. The CDR3 is 15 residues long.

In its sample, this clone was seen once. The chain employs TRBV10-1 and TRBJ2-7; the D is unclear. Germline lookup yields CDR1 WNHNN and CDR2 SYGVQD (reference sequence). V was clipped by 0 bases and J by 4 bases, with 7 bases between them. The CDR3 sequence is 13 residues long. CDR3 region: CASSESQAYEQYF. The CDR3 nucleotides read TGCGCCAGCAGTGAGTCCCAGGCGTACGAGCAGTACTTC.

The rearrangement links TRBV7-9 to TRBJ1-2, with 7 positions matching TRBD1. With V trimmed by 4 bases and J by 8 bases, 7 bases remained unmatched. Germline V lookup: CDR1 SEHNR, CDR2 FQNEAQ (reference sequence). The CDR3 length is 13 residues. DNA of the CDR3: TGTGCCAGCAGCTCCCCAGGGGGGGGAGGCTACACCTTC. It is translated as CASSSPGGGGYTF. Combining the CDR3 with reference TRBV7-9 and TRBJ1-2 gives the whole variable domain DTGVSQNPRHKITKRGQNVTFRCDPISEHNRLYWYRQTLGQGPEFLTYFQNEAQLEKSRLLSDRFSAERPKGSFSTLEIQRTEQGDSAMYLCASSSPGGGGYTFGSGTRLTVV.

This chain joins TRBV6-5 and TRBJ2-7; D not certain. The V end was cut by 2 bases, the J end by 2 bases, with 10 bases between. Germline CDR1 reads MNHEY; CDR2 reads SVGAGI. The CDR3 runs to 14 residues. For the CDR3, the DNA is TGTGCCAGCAGTTACGGTTACCCACCCTACGAGCAGTACTTC. Translating it yields CASSYGYPPYEQYF.

V usage is TRBV7-9 and J usage is TRBJ2-1; D is unclear. CDR3 size: 13 residues. V dropped 3 bases and J dropped 7 bases, with 10 bases sitting between them. Per germline, CDR1 SEHNR and CDR2 FQNEAQ (reference sequence). CDR3 amino acids: CASSFSVRNEQFF. The CDR3 nucleotides are TGTGCCAGCAGCTTCTCCGTCCGGAATGAGCAGTTCTTC.

The V call is TRBV5-1, the J call TRBJ1-3; no definite D call. Trimming cost V 0 bases and J 0 bases, with 4 bases left between them. In germline, CDR1 is SGHRS, CDR2 YFSETQ. CDR3 length equals 14 residues. CDR3 protein: CASSLGRSGNTIYF. For the CDR3, the DNA is TGCGCCAGCAGCTTGGGCCGCTCTGGAAACACCATATATTTT.

This clone was picked up one time. This chain uses TRBV7-8 with TRBJ2-7; weak D call: TRBD2 (5 bases). Germline values: CDR1 SGHVS, CDR2 FQNEAQ. The CDR3 loop spans 14 amino acids. Trimming cost V 6 bases and J 0 bases, with 12 bases left between them. DNA for the CDR3: TGTGCCAGCAGGGAAGTCGGAGGCTCCTACGAGCAGTACTTC. This codes for CASREVGGSYEQYF.

The chain recombines TRBV29-1 with TRBJ1-2; tentatively, D is TRBD1 (5 bases). Germline V lookup: CDR1 SQVTM, CDR2 ANQGSEA. Trimming took off 6 bases at V and 1 base at J, with 18 bases between the two ends. The CDR3 contains 15 residues. Here the CDR3 reads CSVGETVDYNYGYTF. DNA of the CDR3: TGCAGCGTGGGGGAAACAGTTGACTATAACTATGGCTACACCTTC. The complete variable domain, with remaining parts taken from reference TRBV29-1 and TRBJ1-2, reads SAVISQKPSRDICQRGTSLTIQCQVDSQVTMMFWYRQQPGQSLTLIATANQGSEATYESGFVIDKFPISRPNLTFSTLTVSNMSPEDSSIYLCSVGETVDYNYGYTFGSGTRLTVV.

In its sample, this clone was seen once. J is TRBJ1-1 and V is TRBV29-1; D is perhaps TRBD1 (6 bases). The CDR3 runs 12 residues. Germline V gene sequence: CDR1 SQVTM, CDR2 ANQGSEA. Trimming took 7 bases from V and 7 from J, leaving 16 bases between them. The CDR3 region has the DNA TGCAGCGGGAGAGGGGGGGCCGGTGAAGCTTTCTTT. This gives the protein CSGRGGAGEAFF. Filled out from reference TRBV29-1 and TRBJ1-1, the complete variable domain reads SAVISQKPSRDICQRGTSLTIQCQVDSQVTMMFWYRQQPGQSLTLIATANQGSEATYESGFVIDKFPISRPNLTFSTLTVSNMSPEDSSIYLCSGRGGAGEAFFGQGTRLTVV.

As for this clone: Different DNA sequences within this sample yield the same CDR3. The chain is built from TRBV28 and TRBJ2-7; D is unclear. Germline loops: CDR1 MDHEN, CDR2 SYDVKM. CDR3 size: 11 residues. Trimming pared 2 bases from V and 2 bases from J, leaving 1 base between. CDR3 bases: TGTGCCAGCAGTTTAGCCTACGAGCAGTACTTC. Its protein product is CASSLAYEQYF.

The V gene is TRBV19, the J gene TRBJ2-4; 8 bases are a match to TRBD1. Losses at the gene ends were 9 bases for V and 1 base for J; bases not matched to a gene: 2. Per the germline V gene, CDR1 is LNHDA and CDR2 is SQIVND (reference sequence). The CDR3 covers 13 residues. The CDR3 region has the DNA TGTGCCAGCCAGGGGGCCGCCAAAAACATTCAGTACTTC. Residues: CASQGAAKNIQYF.

V and J are TRBV7-6 and TRBJ2-5, with D perhaps given as TRBD1 or TRBD2 (5 bases each). The closer fit of TRBJ2-7 to the DNA end suggests the J call may be wrong. This CDR3 has 15 amino acids. The V gene's germline CDR1 is SGHVS and CDR2 FNYEAQ. Here the CDR3 DNA reads TGTGCCAGCAGCCCCGGGACCGCGCGGGCCAACGAGCAGTACTTC. Amino acid sequence: CASSPGTARANEQYF.

The chain uses TRBV5-6 and TRBJ2-1; D perhaps matches TRBD2 (5 bases). The V and J ends lost 4 bases and 1 base respectively, with 18 bases between them. CDR3 length: 17 amino acids. The germline gives CDR1 SGHDT, CDR2 YYEEEE. The CDR3 sequence: CASSPDGLAGSYNEQFF. The CDR3 DNA sequence: TGTGCCAGCAGCCCCGACGGGCTAGCAGGATCCTACAATGAGCAGTTCTTC.

CDR3 in DNA: TGTGCCAGCAGCGCGGGAGGGCCCAATGAGCAGTTCTTC. This translates into CASSAGGPNEQFF. The chain uses TRBV7-3 and TRBJ2-1; TRBD2 matches at 9 bases. CDR3 length: 13 amino acids. J lost 6 bases, V lost 5 bases, and 2 bases had no gene match. Germline lookup yields CDR1 SGHTA and CDR2 FQGTGA.

This chain uses TRBV11-2 with TRBJ2-1; TRBD2 matches at 9 bases. The ends lost 2 bases at V and 1 base at J; junction bases unmatched: 12. The CDR3 is made up of 19 amino acids. The V gene's germline CDR1 is SGHAT and CDR2 FQNNGV. The CDR3 reads CASSLKRMSSGASYNEQFF. The CDR3, as DNA: TGTGCCAGCAGCTTAAAGAGGATGTCTAGCGGGGCTTCCTACAATGAGCAGTTCTTC.

The V and J genes are TRBV10-1 and TRBJ2-3; D is perhaps TRBD1 (6 bases). This CDR3 has 14 residues. V was trimmed by 2 bases and J by 3 bases, leaving 9 bases between them. Looked up from germline, CDR1 is WNHNN and CDR2 is SYGVQD (reference sequence). CDR3 DNA sequence: TGCGCCAGCAGTGAGGCAGGGGCGACAGATACGCAGTATTTT. Translating gives CASSEAGATDTQYF.

This chain uses TRBV6-1 with TRBJ1-4; 10 positions match TRBD1. Per the germline V gene, CDR1 is MNHNS and CDR2 is SASEGT. Germline trimming cut 5 bases from V and 6 bases from J; bases unmatched to any gene: 6. The CDR3 extends over 15 amino acids. CDR3 residues: CASSLTGTGDEKLFF. The DNA of the CDR3 is TGTGCCAGCAGTTTGACCGGGACAGGGGATGAAAAACTGTTTTTT.

This chain links TRBV9 with TRBJ1-2, with no clear D. Germline CDR1 reads SGDLS; CDR2 reads YYNGEE. This CDR3 comprises 15 residues. V shed 3 bases and J shed 4 bases, with 16 bases lying between them. Here the CDR3 reads CASSGLGRRSYGYTF. For the CDR3, the DNA is TGTGCCAGCAGCGGCCTCGGTCGACGAAGCTATGGCTACACCTTC.

The chain recombines TRBV27 with TRBJ2-7; D may match TRBD1 or TRBD2 (5 bases each). The CDR3 runs 13 residues. Germline V gene data show CDR1 as MNHEY and CDR2 as SMNVEV (reference sequence). The V gene lost 2 bases and the J gene lost 6 bases, with 11 bases spanning the gap. The DNA for the CDR3 is TGTGCCAGCAGTTTACCAGGGAGCTCCGAGCAGTACTTC. Protein: CASSLPGSSEQYF.

About this clone: This CDR3 is also generated by other DNA sequences in the sample. The V gene is TRBV19, the J gene TRBJ1-1, with a weak D call TRBD1 (6 bases). Germline values: CDR1 LNHDA, CDR2 SQIVND (reference sequence). V was clipped by 1 base and J by 1 base, with 7 bases between them. The CDR3 runs 14 residues. CDR3 DNA: TGTGCCAGTAGTATAGGAGGGGGGAACACTGAAGCTTTCTTT. Its translation: CASSIGGGNTEAFF.

CDR3 sequence reads: CASSLVSEQFF. The CDR3 DNA is TGCGCCAGCAGCTTGGTGTCAGAGCAGTTCTTC. J is TRBJ2-1 and V is TRBV5-1; D is uncertain. The germline V and J ends were trimmed by 0 bases and 10 bases, with 5 bases remaining between them. From germline, CDR1 is SGHRS and CDR2 YFSETQ. The CDR3 loop spans 11 amino acids.